This T cell receptor (beta chain) was sequenced during a study of T cell responses to AZD1222 COVID-19 vaccine. With regard to this clone: Its antigen is as yet unknown.

V lost 9 bases to trimming and J lost 5 bases, with 13 bases between them. This CDR3 spans 12 amino acids. Germline V gene data show CDR1 as ENHRY and CDR2 as SYGVKD. The table came from immunoSEQ multiplex PCR; TCRdb's copy has only in-frame clones and leaves some out. This sample has 180,000 or so clones, with 91% found just once. Study-wide points: Spike-spanning, vaccine-associated CD4 TCRs were dominant at 160-218 and 743-854. Sampling captured repertoires only after the peak T cell response.

The sample in question was peripheral blood, obtained 28 days after the second AZD1222 dose. The V gene is TRBV10-3, the J gene TRBJ1-1, with TRBD1 as a possible D gene (6 bases). The TCR was taken from an adult who received the AZD1222 COVID-19 vaccine. As DNA, the CDR3 is TGTGCCATTCGGGGGGCGACGACTGAAGCTTTCTTT. It codes for CAIRGATTEAFF.